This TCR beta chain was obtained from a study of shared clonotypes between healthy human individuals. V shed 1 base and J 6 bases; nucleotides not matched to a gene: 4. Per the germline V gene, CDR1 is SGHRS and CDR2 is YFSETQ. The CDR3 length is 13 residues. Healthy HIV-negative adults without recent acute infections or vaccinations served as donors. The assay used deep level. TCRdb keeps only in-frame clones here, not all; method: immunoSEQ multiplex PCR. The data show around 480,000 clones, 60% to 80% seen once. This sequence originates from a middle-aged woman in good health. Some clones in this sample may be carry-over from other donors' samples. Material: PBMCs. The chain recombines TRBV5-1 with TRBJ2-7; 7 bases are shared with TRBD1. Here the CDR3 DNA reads TGCGCCAGCAGCTTGCAGACAGGGAGCGAGCAGTACTTC. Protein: CASSLQTGSEQYF.